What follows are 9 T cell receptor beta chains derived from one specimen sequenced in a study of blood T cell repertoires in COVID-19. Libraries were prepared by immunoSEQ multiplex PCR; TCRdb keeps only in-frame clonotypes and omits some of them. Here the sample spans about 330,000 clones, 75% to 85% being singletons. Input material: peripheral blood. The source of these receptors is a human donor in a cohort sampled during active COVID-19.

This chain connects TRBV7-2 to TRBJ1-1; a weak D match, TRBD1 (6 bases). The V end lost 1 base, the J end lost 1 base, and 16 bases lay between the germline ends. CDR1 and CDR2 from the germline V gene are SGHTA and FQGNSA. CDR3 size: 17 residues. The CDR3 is CASSLGAPGHTNTEAFF. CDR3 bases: TGTGCCAGCAGCTTAGGCGCCCCGGGACATACGAACACTGAAGCTTTCTTT.

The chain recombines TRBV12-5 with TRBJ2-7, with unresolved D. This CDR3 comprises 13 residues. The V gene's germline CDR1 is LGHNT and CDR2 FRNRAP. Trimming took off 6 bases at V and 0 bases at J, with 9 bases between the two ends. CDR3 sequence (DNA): TGTGCTAGTGGGTCGACTGTCTCCTACGAGCAGTACTTC. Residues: CASGSTVSYEQYF.

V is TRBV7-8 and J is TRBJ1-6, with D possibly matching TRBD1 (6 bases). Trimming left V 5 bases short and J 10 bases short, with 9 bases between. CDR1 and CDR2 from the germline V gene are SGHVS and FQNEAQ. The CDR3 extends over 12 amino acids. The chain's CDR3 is CASSTQGSPLHF. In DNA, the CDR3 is TGTGCCAGCAGCACGCAGGGGTCACCCCTCCACTTT.

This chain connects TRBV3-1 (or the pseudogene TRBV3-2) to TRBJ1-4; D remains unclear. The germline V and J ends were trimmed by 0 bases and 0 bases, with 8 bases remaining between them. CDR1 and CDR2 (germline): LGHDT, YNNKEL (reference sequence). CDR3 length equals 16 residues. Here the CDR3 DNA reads TGTGCCAGCAGCCAAGAAGGGAGGACAACTAATGAAAAACTGTTTTTT. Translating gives CASSQEGRTTNEKLFF.

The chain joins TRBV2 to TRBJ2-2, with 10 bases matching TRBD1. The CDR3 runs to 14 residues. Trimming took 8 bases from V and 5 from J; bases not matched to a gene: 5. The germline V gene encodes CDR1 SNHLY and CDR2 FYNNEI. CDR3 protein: CASLDRGHTGELFF. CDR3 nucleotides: TGTGCCAGCCTAGACAGGGGGCATACCGGGGAGCTGTTTTTT.

The CDR3 loop reads CATSESGQGYQPQHF. DNA for the CDR3: TGTGCCACCAGTGAATCGGGACAGGGGTATCAGCCCCAGCATTTT. The chain joins TRBV24-1 to TRBJ1-5; the match to TRBD1 covers 10 bases. V lost 4 bases, J lost 5 bases, and 4 bases stayed unmatched. The length of the CDR3 is 15 residues. CDR1 KGHDR and CDR2 SFDVKD come from the germline V gene.

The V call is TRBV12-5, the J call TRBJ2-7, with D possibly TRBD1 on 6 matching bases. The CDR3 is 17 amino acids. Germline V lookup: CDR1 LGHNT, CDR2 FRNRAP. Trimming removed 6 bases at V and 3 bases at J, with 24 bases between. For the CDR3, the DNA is TGTGCTAGTGGCCCCGGACAGTCCTCCCCGGGGCACTACGAGCAGTACTTC. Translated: CASGPGQSSPGHYEQYF.

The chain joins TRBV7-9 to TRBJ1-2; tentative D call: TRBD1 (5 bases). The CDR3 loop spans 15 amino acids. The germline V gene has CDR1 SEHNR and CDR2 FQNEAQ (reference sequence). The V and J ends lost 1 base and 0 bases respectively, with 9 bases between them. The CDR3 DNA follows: TGTGCCAGCAGCTTAGGTGGGGGGACTAACTATGGCTACACCTTC. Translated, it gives CASSLGGGTNYGYTF.

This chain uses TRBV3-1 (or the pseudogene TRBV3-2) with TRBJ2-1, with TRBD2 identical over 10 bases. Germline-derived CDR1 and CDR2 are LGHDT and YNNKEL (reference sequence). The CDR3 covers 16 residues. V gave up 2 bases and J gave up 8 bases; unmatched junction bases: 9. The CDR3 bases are TGTGCCAGCAGCCAACTCTCTAGCGGGGGCCGGGATGAGCAGTTCTTC. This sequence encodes CASSQLSSGGRDEQFF.